This is a list of T cell receptor beta chains from one sample in a study of blood T cell repertoires in COVID-19. Profiled with immunoSEQ multiplex PCR; TCRdb holds only in-frame clones, not every one. Among under 250,000 clones listed, 88% were seen once. Sequencing used peripheral blood. These TCRs come from a woman aged 55-69 years with acute or convalescent COVID-19. Both conserved end residues are part of each CDR3. Fields, in order: J gene, V gene, D gene, clone size, CDR3 DNA, CDR3 protein. The D gene is left open where the match is weak. A clone size is listed for some rows: how often the clone was seen (once, few, many), or a class if it is expanded.

TRBJ2-5 | TRBV9 | NA | NA | TGTGCCAGCAGCGTATTAGGGGCCGGGGAGACCCAGTACTTC | CASSVLGAGETQYF
TRBJ2-5 | TRBV7-9 | NA | NA | TGTGCCAGCAGCCGGAGCCAAAACCAAGAGACCCAGTACTTC | CASSRSQNQETQYF
TRBJ2-3 | TRBV18 | TRBD2 | NA | TGTGCCAGCTCACCCCCTAGCGGCGCAGATACGCAGTATTTT | CASSPPSGADTQYF
TRBJ2-1 | TRBV14 | NA | many | TGTGCCAGCAGCCATCGCGGGACAGCCTGGAACAATGAGCAGTTCTTC | CASSHRGTAWNNEQFF
TRBJ1-2 | TRBV30 | TRBD1 | NA | TGTGCTTCCGGGACAGGCCACGTCTATGGCTACACCTTC | CASGTGHVYGYTF
TRBJ2-3 | TRBV7-6 | TRBD1 | NA | TGTGCCAGCAGCCTAGGACAGGGGCGGGATACGCAGTATTTT | CASSLGQGRDTQYF
TRBJ1-2 | TRBV19 | NA | NA | TGTGCCAGTAGAGGGGGTGCAGGTGGCTACACCTTC | CASRGGAGGYTF
TRBJ2-2 | TRBV6-5 | TRBD1 | few | TGTGCCAGCAGGCCGACAGGGACCGGGGAGCTGTTTTTT | CASRPTGTGELFF
TRBJ2-1 | TRBV19 | NA | NA | TGTGCCAGTAGTAAGCGACCTCCAAACAATGAGCAGTTCTTC | CASSKRPPNNEQFF
TRBJ2-3 | TRBV19 | NA | once | TGTGCCAGTACCTCAGCCTGGACAGGCACAGATACGCAGTATTTT | CASTSAWTGTDTQYF
TRBJ2-1 | TRBV10-1 | NA | NA | TGCGCCAGCAGTGGACGGTTAGGCTCAGGGAATGAGCAGTTCTTC | CASSGRLGSGNEQFF
TRBJ2-3 | TRBV15 | TRBD2 | NA | TGTGCCACCAGCAGAGTCCTAGCGGGAGCCTTAGATACGCAGTATTTT | CATSRVLAGALDTQYF
TRBJ1-5 | TRBV27 | NA | few | TGTGCCAGCAACGTCGGACAGAGCAATCAGCCCCAGCATTTT | CASNVGQSNQPQHF
TRBJ2-5 | TRBV6-5 | TRBD2 | NA | TGTGCCAGCAGTCCTCTAGCGGGGGGGCCGGAGACCCAGTACTTC | CASSPLAGGPETQYF
TRBJ2-7 | TRBV18 | NA | once | TGTGCCAGCTCACCTACAGCTTTCTACGAGCAGTACTTC | CASSPTAFYEQYF
TRBJ1-6 | TRBV7-6 | TRBD1 | NA | TGTGCCAGCAGCCTGGGACAGGTGAATTCACCCCTCCACTTT | CASSLGQVNSPLHF
TRBJ1-1 | TRBV6-5 | TRBD1 | NA | TGTGCCAGCAAAGGGACAGGGAAGGGAGAAGCTTTCTTT | CASKGTGKGEAFF
TRBJ1-5 | TRBV30 | NA | NA | TGTGCCTGGAGTGTGGGCAGAAGAAGCAATCAGCCCCAGCATTTT | CAWSVGRRSNQPQHF
TRBJ2-3 | TRBV7-6 | TRBD2 | NA | TGTGCCAGCAGCACCGGGACTAGCGGGGGGTTCCCTAGCACAGATACGCAGTATTTT | CASSTGTSGGFPSTDTQYF
TRBJ1-4 | TRBV10-3 | NA | NA | TGTGCCATCAGTGAGTCGGAGGAAAAACTGTTTTTT | CAISESEEKLFF
TRBJ2-1 | TRBV11-3 | TRBD2 | NA | TGTGCCAGCAGCTTAGATTCTAGCGGGGGGGCCCTCTATGAGCAGTTCTTC | CASSLDSSGGALYEQFF
TRBJ2-3 | TRBV11-3 | TRBD2 | NA | TGTGCCAGCAGCTCACCTCGACTAGCGGGAGTGGATACGCAGTATTTT | CASSSPRLAGVDTQYF
TRBJ2-1 | TRBV28 | NA | NA | TGTGCCAGCAGTTTAGATCTGGAGGGCTCCTACAATGAGCAGTTCTTC | CASSLDLEGSYNEQFF
TRBJ1-1 | TRBV19 | TRBD1 | NA | TGTGCCAGTAGTACTACAGGGGTGAACACTGAAGCTTTCTTT | CASSTTGVNTEAFF
TRBJ2-5 | TRBV12-3/TRBV12-4 | NA | NA | TGTGCCAGCAGTTGGGAGACAGGCTCGCGGCTTTACTTC | CASSWETGSRLYF
TRBJ1-2 | TRBV20-1 | TRBD1 | NA | TGCAGTGCTGACAGGGTCTATGGCTACACCTTC | CSADRVYGYTF
TRBJ1-2 | TRBV6-5 | NA | NA | TGTGCCAGCAGTTACTTAGGGGGGGGCTATGGCTACACCTTC | CASSYLGGGYGYTF
TRBJ2-2 | TRBV12-3/TRBV12-4 | NA | NA | TGTGCCAGCATGGCGGAGTCGGTGTTTTTT | CASMAESVFF
TRBJ2-7 | TRBV5-1 | TRBD2 | NA | TGCGCCAGCAGCTTGAGCGGGACTTACGAGCAGTACTTC | CASSLSGTYEQYF
TRBJ1-1 | TRBV28 | NA | NA | TGTGCCAATGGGAGGGGGAAAGCTTTCTTT | CANGRGKAFF
TRBJ1-2 | TRBV5-8 | TRBD1 | NA | TGTGCCAGCAGCTTCCGGGACAGTTCTTCGGCTGGCTACACCTTC | CASSFRDSSSAGYTF
TRBJ2-7 | TRBV11-3 | TRBD2 | NA | TGTGCCAGCAGCTTAGGGACGGGAGGGTTATCCTACGAGCAGTACTTC | CASSLGTGGLSYEQYF
TRBJ1-2 | TRBV4-1 | NA | NA | TGCGCCAGCAGCCAAGACCCCTTTGGCCTGGGCGGCTACACCTTC | CASSQDPFGLGGYTF
TRBJ1-2 | TRBV6-4 | NA | few | TGTGCCAGCAGTGAGGCCTATGGGCCCTATGGCTACACCTTC | CASSEAYGPYGYTF
TRBJ2-7 | TRBV30 | NA | NA | TGTGCCTGGAGTTCCGGGACCTACGAGCAGTACTTC | CAWSSGTYEQYF
TRBJ1-5 | TRBV30 | NA | NA | TGTGCCTGGAGTGTGGGGGCTGGCAATCAGCCCCAGCATTTT | CAWSVGAGNQPQHF
TRBJ1-1 | TRBV7-7 | TRBD1 | NA | TGTGCTAGCAGCTTCTCACAGGGGGACACTGAAGCTTTCTTT | CASSFSQGDTEAFF
TRBJ2-3 | TRBV19 | NA | NA | TGTGCCAGTAGTATTCTGGGGGCCACCACAGATACGCAGTATTTT | CASSILGATTDTQYF
TRBJ1-4 | TRBV5-8 | TRBD1 | NA | TGTGCCAGCAGCACGACAGGGGGTGAAAAACTGTTTTTT | CASSTTGGEKLFF
TRBJ1-6 | TRBV2 | NA | NA | TGTGCCAGCAGTGGTGGCTCACCCCTCCACTTT | CASSGGSPLHF
TRBJ2-2 | TRBV11-2 | TRBD2 | once | TGTGCCAGCAGCTTAGAGCTGCGGGGGGGTTGGAACACCGGGGAGCTGTTTTTT | CASSLELRGGWNTGELFF
TRBJ2-6 | TRBV7-3 | NA | NA | TGTGCCAGCAGTCGCGCGGAGGGAACTGGGGCCAACGTCCTGACTTTC | CASSRAEGTGANVLTF
TRBJ2-1 | TRBV5-5 | TRBD1 | NA | TGTGCCAGCAGCTTAGGCGCGGTTGCGACAGGGGTTTACAATGAGCAGTTCTTC | CASSLGAVATGVYNEQFF
TRBJ1-1 | TRBV24-1 | NA | NA | TGTGCCACCAGTGTTCAGCGGGCCCAGGGCCTCGTCCCACCAACTGAAGCTTTCTTT | CATSVQRAQGLVPPTEAFF
TRBJ1-4 | TRBV6-5 | NA | NA | TGTGCCAGCAGTTATGGTCAGTCTAATGAAAAACTGTTTTTT | CASSYGQSNEKLFF
TRBJ1-2 | TRBV6-6 | NA | NA | TGTGCCAGCAGTTACTCGAGTCTTCCCCGCGACTACACCTTC | CASSYSSLPRDYTF
TRBJ1-5 | TRBV2 | TRBD1 | NA | TGTGCCAGCAGTTCACTACAGGGGATTAGCAATCAGCCCCAGCATTTT | CASSSLQGISNQPQHF
TRBJ1-3 | TRBV30 | NA | once | TGTGCCTGGAGTGTTTCGACAGTAGGAAACACCATATATTTT | CAWSVSTVGNTIYF
TRBJ1-6 | TRBV30 | NA | NA | TGTGCCTGGAGTGTACAGAGCTCCTATAATTCACCCCTCCACTTT | CAWSVQSSYNSPLHF